This T cell receptor beta chain was sequenced during a study of technical replicates of blood from a handful of donors (dated by TCRdb to 2017 to 2019). For this clone: No cognate antigen has been identified for it. No much larger clone is present one base from it, and per-base qualities are unavailable.

Library preparation used the immunoSEQ multiplex PCR assay. Not all clones reach the TCRdb copy of this immuneACCESS table, which keeps in-frame sequences only. Checked studies attribute under half of the gap to unresolved V genes and leave the rest unexplained. This sample holds approximately 76,000 clones; 80% to 90% were observed only once. The ten largest clones take up roughly 4.9% of the sample. The material sequenced was PBMCs. The clonotype was recovered from a human donor in good health. Some clones in this sample may be carry-over from other donors' samples.

The bases are TGTGCCAGCTCCGCGGGGGGGCCAATAGATACGCAGTATTTT. It specifies CASSAGGPIDTQYF. The rearrangement joined TRBV28 to TRBJ2-3; 9 junctional bases match TRBD2. Trimming leaves V shorter by 8 bases and J shorter by 5 bases, with the junction holding 8 bases beyond the gene matches. The CDR3 numbers 14 residues from cysteine through phenylalanine. CDR3 DNA is the only sequence kept; it has 42 bases, read in frame from the first base. Sequences MDHEN (CDR1) and SYDVKM (CDR2) are obtained from the germline V gene.